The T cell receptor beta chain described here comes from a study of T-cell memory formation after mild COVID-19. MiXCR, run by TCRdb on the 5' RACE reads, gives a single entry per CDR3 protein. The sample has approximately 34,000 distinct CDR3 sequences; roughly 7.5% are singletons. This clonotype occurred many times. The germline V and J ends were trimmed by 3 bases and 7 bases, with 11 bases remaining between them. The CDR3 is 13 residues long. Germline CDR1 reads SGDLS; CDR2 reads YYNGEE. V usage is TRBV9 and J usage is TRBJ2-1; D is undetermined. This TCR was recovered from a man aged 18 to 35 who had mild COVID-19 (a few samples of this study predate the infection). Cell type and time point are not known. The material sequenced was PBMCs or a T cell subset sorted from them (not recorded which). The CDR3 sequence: CASSAGSGNEQFF. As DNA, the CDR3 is TGTGCCAGCAGCGCCGGTAGTGGGAATGAGCAGTTCTTC.